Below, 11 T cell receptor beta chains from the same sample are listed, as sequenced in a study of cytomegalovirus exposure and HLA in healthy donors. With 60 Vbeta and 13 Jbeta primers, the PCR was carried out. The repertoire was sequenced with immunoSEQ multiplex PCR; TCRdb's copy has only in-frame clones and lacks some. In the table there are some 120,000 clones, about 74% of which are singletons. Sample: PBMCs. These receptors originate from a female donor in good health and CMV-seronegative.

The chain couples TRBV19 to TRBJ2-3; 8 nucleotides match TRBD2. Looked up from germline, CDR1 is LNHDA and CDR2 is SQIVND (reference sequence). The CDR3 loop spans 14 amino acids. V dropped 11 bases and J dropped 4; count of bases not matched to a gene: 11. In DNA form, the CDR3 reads TGTGCCTCTGGGGTAGCGGGGCGGTCAGATACGCAGTATTTT. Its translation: CASGVAGRSDTQYF.

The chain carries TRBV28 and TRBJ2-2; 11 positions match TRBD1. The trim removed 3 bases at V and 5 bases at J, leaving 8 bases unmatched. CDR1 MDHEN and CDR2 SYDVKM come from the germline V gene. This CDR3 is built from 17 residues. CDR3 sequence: CASSFWTGGLSTGELFF. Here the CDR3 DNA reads TGTGCCAGCAGTTTTTGGACAGGGGGCTTATCGACCGGGGAGCTGTTTTTT.

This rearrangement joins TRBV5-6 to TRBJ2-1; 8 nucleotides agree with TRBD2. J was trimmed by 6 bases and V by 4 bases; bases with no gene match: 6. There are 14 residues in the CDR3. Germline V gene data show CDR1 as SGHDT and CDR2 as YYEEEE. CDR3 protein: CASSPGGALNEQFF. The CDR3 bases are TGTGCCAGCAGCCCCGGGGGGGCCCTCAATGAGCAGTTCTTC.

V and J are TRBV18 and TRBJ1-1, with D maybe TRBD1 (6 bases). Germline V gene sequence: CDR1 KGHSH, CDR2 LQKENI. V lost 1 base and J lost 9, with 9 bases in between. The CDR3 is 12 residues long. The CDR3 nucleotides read TGTGCCAGCTCACCACAGGGGGAGCAAGCTTTCTTT. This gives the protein CASSPQGEQAFF.

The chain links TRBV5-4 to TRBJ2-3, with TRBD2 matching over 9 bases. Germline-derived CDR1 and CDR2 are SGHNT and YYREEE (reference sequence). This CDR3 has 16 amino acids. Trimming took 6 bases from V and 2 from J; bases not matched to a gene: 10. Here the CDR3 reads CASTGYSGGYTDTQYF. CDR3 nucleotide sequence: TGTGCCAGCACCGGCTATAGCGGGGGATACACAGATACGCAGTATTTT.

CDR3 bases: TGTGCCAGTAGTCCGGGGGGTTCTGGTTATGGCTACACCTTC. Translating gives CASSPGGSGYGYTF. The rearrangement links TRBV19 to TRBJ1-2; weak D call: TRBD1 (5 bases). Germline values: CDR1 LNHDA, CDR2 SQIVND (reference sequence). The CDR3 spans 14 residues. Deletions cut 5 bases from V and 5 bases from J, with 15 bases between.

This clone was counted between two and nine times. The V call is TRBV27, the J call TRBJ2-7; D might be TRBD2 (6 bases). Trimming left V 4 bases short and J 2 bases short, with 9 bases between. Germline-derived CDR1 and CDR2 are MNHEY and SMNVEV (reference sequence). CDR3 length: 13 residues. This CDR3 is CASSSGGPYEQYF. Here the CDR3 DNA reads TGTGCCAGCAGTTCCGGGGGTCCCTACGAGCAGTACTTC.

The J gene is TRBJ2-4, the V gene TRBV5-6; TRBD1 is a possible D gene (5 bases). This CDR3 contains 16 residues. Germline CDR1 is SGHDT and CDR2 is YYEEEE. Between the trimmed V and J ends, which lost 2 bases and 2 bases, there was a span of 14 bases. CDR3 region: CASSFTGQGSKNIQYF. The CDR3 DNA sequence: TGTGCCAGCAGCTTCACCGGCCAGGGATCCAAAAACATTCAGTACTTC.

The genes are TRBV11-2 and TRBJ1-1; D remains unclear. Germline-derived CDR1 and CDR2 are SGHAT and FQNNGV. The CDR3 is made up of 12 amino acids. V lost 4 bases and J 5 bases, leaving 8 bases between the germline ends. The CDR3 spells CASSSERTEAFF. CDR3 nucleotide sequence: TGTGCCAGCAGCTCAGAACGGACTGAAGCTTTCTTT.

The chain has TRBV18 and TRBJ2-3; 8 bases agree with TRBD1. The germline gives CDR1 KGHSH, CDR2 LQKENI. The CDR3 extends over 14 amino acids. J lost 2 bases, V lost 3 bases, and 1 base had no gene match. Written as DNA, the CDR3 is TGTGCCAGCTCACCGACAGGGGCCACAGATACGCAGTATTTT. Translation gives CASSPTGATDTQYF.

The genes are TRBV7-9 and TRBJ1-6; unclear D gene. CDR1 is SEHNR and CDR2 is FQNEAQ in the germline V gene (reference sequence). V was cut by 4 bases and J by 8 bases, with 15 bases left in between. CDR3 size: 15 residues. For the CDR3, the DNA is TGTGCCAGCAGCTCCCCTTTGAGGCGCGATTCACCCCTCCACTTT. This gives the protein CASSSPLRRDSPLHF. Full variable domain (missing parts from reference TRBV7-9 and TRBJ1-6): DTGVSQNPRHKITKRGQNVTFRCDPISEHNRLYWYRQTLGQGPEFLTYFQNEAQLEKSRLLSDRFSAERPKGSFSTLEIQRTEQGDSAMYLCASSSPLRRDSPLHFGNGTRLTVT.